This T cell receptor (beta chain) was recorded in a study of blood T cell repertoires in COVID-19. Study background: Material from acute and convalescent COVID-19 was sourced from the United States, Italy and Spain. From T cells, B-cell-depleted T cells, or PBMCs came the material, which was cDNA or gDNA.

The V and J ends lost 0 bases and 3 bases, in that order; junction bases with no gene match: 7. Looked up from germline, CDR1 is GTSNPN and CDR2 is SVGIG (reference sequence). The CDR3 extends over 15 amino acids. Per the study methods: Estimation of nucleated cell counts relied on the amplification of reference gene primers. The protocol was immunoSEQ multiplex PCR, while the TCRdb copy is restricted to in-frame clones and leaves out a portion. V, J and clone size reflect that table, while D and trimming were determined from the DNA. The sample holds some 38,000 clones, roughly nine tenths seen once.

This TCR came from a woman under 40 in a cohort sampled during active COVID-19. V gene TRBV30 combines with J gene TRBJ1-1; 7 positions agree with TRBD1. The sequenced sample consisted of peripheral blood. The DNA for the CDR3 is TGTGCCTGGAGTGTCAGACTCAGGGGGGACACTGAAGCTTTCTTT. It codes for CAWSVRLRGDTEAFF.